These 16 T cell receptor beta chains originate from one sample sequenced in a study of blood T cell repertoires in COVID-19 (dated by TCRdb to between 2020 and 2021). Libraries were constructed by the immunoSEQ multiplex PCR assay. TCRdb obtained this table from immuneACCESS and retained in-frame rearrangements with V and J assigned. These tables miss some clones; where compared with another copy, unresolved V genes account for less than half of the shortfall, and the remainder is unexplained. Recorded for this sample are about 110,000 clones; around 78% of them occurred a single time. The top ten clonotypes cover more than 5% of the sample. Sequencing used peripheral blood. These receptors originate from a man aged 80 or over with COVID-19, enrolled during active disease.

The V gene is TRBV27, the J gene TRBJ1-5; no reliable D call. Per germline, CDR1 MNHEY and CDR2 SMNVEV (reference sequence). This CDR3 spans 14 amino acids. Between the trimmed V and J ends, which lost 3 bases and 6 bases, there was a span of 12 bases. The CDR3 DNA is TGTGCCAGCAGTTTCGTCCGGGATGGTCAGCCCCAGCATTTT. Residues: CASSFVRDGQPQHF.

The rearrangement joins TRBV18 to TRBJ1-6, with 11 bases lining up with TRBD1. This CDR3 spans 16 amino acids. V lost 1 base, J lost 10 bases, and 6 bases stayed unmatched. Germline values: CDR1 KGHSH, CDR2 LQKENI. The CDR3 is CASSPRGTGGNSPLHF. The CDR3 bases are TGTGCCAGCTCACCACGCGGGACAGGGGGGAACTCACCCCTCCACTTT.

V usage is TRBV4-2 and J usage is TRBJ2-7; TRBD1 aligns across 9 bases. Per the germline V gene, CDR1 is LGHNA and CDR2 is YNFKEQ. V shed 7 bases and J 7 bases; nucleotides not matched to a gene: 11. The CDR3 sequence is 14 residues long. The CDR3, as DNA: TGTGCCAGCATGCCGGGACAGGGTATTGGGGAGCAGTACTTC. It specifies CASMPGQGIGEQYF.

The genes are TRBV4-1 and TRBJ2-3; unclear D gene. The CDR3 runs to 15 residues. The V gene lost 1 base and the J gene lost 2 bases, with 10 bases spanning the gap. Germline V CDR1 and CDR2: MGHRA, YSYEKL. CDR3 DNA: TGCGCCAGCAGCCAAGTTACCCAGGACACAGATACGCAGTATTTT. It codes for CASSQVTQDTDTQYF.

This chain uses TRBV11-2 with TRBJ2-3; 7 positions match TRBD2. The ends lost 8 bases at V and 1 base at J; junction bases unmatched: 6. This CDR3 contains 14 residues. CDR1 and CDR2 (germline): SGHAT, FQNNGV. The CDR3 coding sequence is TGTGCCAGCCGCCAGGGAGGGGGCACAGATACGCAGTATTTT. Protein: CASRQGGGTDTQYF. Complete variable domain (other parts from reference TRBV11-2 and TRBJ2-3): EAGVAQSPRYKIIEKRQSVAFWCNPISGHATLYWYQQILGQGPKLLIQFQNNGVVDDSQLPKDRFSAERLKGVDSTLKIQPAKLEDSAVYLCASRQGGGTDTQYFGPGTRLTVL.

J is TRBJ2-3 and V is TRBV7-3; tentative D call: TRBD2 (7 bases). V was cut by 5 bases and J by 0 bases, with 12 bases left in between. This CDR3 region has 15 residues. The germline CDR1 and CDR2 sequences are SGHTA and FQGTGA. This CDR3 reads CASSLRGGSTDTQYF. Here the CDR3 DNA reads TGTGCCAGCAGCCTAAGGGGGGGCAGCACAGATACGCAGTATTTT.

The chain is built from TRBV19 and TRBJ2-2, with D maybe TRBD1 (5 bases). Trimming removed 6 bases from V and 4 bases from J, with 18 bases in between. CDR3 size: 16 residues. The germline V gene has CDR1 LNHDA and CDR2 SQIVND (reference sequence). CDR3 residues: CASSLPGLRATGELFF. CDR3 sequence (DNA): TGTGCCAGTAGCCTTCCAGGGTTAAGGGCCACCGGGGAGCTGTTTTTT.

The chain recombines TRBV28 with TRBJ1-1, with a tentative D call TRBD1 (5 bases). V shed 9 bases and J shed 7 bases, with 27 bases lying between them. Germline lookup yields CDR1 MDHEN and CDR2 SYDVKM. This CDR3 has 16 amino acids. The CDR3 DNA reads TGTGCCAGTTTACCGGGGGGTGGCCGGTTCTCCGTTGAAGCTTTCTTT. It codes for CASLPGGGRFSVEAFF.

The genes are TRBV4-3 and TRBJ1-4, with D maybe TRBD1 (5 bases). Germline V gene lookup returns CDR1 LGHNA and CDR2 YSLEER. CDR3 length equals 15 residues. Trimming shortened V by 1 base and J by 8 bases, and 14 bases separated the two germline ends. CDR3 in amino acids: CASSQGGAPNEKLFF. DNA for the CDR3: TGCGCCAGCAGCCAAGGCGGGGCCCCCAACGAAAAACTGTTTTTT.

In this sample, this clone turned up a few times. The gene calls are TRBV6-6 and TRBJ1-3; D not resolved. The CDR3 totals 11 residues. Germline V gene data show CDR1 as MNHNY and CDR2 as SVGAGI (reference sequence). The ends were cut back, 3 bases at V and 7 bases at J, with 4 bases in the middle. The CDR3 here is CASSYMNTIYF. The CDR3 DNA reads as TGTGCCAGCAGTTATATGAACACCATATATTTT.

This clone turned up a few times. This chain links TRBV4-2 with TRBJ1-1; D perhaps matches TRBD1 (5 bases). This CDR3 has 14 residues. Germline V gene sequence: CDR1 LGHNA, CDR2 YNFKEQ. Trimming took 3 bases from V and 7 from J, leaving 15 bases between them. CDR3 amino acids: CASSQGITGDEAFF. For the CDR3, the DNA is TGTGCCAGCAGCCAGGGCATTACAGGAGATGAAGCTTTCTTT.

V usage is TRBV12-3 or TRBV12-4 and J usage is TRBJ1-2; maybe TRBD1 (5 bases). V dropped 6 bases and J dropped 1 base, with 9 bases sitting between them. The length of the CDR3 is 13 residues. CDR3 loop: CASSPQVNYGYTF. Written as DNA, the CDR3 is TGTGCCAGCAGCCCACAGGTTAACTATGGCTACACCTTC.

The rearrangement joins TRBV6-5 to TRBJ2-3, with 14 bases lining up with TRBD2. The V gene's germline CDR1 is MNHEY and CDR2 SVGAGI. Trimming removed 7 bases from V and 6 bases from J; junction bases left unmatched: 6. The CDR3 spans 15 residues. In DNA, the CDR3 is TGTGCCAGCAATGGACTAGCGGGAGGATGGGATACGCAGTATTTT. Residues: CASNGLAGGWDTQYF.

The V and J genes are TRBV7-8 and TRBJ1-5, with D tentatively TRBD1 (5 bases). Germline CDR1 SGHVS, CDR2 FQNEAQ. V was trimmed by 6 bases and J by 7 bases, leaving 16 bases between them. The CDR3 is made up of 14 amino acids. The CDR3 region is CASSQTQGGQPQHF. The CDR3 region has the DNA TGTGCCAGCAGTCAGACCCAGGGAGGGCAGCCCCAGCATTTT.

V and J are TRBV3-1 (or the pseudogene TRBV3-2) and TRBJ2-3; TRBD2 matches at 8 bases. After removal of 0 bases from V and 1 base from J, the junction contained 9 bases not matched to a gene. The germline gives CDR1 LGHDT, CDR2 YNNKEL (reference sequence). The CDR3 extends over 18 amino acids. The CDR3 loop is CASSQEGTGRDGTDTQYF. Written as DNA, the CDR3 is TGTGCCAGCAGCCAAGAGGGGACCGGGAGGGACGGCACAGATACGCAGTATTTT.

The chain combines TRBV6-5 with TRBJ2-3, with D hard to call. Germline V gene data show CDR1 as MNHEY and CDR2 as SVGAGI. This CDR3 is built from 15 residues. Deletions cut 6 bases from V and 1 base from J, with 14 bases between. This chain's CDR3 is CASRSSAGRTDTQYF. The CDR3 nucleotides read TGTGCCAGCAGATCTTCGGCAGGTCGCACAGATACGCAGTATTTT.